A few counts support the clone carrying this T cell receptor beta chain. Its antigen is unidentified. These data belong to a study of cytomegalovirus exposure and HLA in healthy donors. Study context: Findings of an earlier analysis included about 100 million unique TCR beta sequences from some 180 million T cells.

CDR1 is SEHNR, CDR2 FQNEAQ, per germline (reference sequence). The CDR3 has 19 amino acids. The J segment lost 5 bases and the V segment lost 0 bases, leaving 14 bases of the junction unmatched. The PCR had 60 Vbeta and 13 Jbeta primers. The protocol was immunoSEQ multiplex PCR, while the TCRdb copy is restricted to in-frame clones and leaves out a portion. The sample includes some 160,000 clones, around 77% of them seen just once. Study-level results: Usually a TCR sequence was rare, but some public TCRs were found in many donors.

The sequence derives from a man aged 55-75 years in good health and CMV-seronegative. Sequencing was done on a sample of PBMCs. This sequence joins TRBV7-9 and TRBJ2-5; 11 nucleotides match TRBD2. DNA of the CDR3: TGTGCCAGCAGCTTAGCGTTCCCGTTTAGCGGGGGGGCCCCTGAGACCCAGTACTTC. It yields the protein CASSLAFPFSGGAPETQYF.